These 5 T cell receptor beta chains came from one sample sequenced in a study of graft-versus-host responses after intestinal transplantation. The data were produced by immunoSEQ multiplex PCR, yet TCRdb's version contains in-frame clones alone and is incomplete. Here the sample spans approximately 99,000 clones, roughly 91% being singletons. Antigen specificity for these receptors is unknown. The sequencing here drew on unstimulated CD4+ T cells sorted from spleen or lymph node cells, taken before transplant. The receptor set was obtained from a human donor who was the organ donor for an intestinal transplant.

J is TRBJ1-6 and V is TRBV23-1; 9 bases align to TRBD1. TRBV23-1 qualifies as an ORF whose function is uncertain. This CDR3 contains 17 residues. V trimming: 4 bases; J trimming: 9 bases; junction bases outside the gene matches: 13. CDR3 nucleotide sequence: TGCGCCAGCAGTCCCCTGGGTTTGGAGACAGGGGGTTCACCCCTCCACTTT. Protein product: CASSPLGLETGGSPLHF.

The rearrangement uses TRBV5-4 and TRBJ2-4; 10 positions agree with TRBD1. Germline values: CDR1 SGHNT, CDR2 YYREEE (reference sequence). The CDR3 spans 17 residues. With V trimmed by 4 bases and J by 1 base, 8 bases remained unmatched. The DNA for the CDR3 is TGTGCCAGCAGCCCCCCGGGACAGGGGAGGGCCAAAAACATTCAGTACTTC. It is translated as CASSPPGQGRAKNIQYF.

The chain uses TRBV30 and TRBJ1-1; D gene ambiguous. The CDR3 extends over 12 amino acids. V was clipped by 1 base and J by 6 bases, with 9 bases between them. Germline V CDR1 and CDR2: GTSNPN, SVGIG (reference sequence). CDR3 sequence reads: CAWSARIPEAFF. The CDR3 region has the DNA TGTGCCTGGAGTGCCAGGATCCCTGAAGCTTTCTTT.

This clone appeared once. The chain uses TRBV7-9 and TRBJ2-7; the match to TRBD1 covers 8 bases. Germline values: CDR1 SEHNR, CDR2 FQNEAQ (reference sequence). V trimming: 1 base; J trimming: 4 bases; junction bases outside the gene matches: 6. The CDR3 contains 15 residues. Here the CDR3 reads CASSLVAGGRYEQYF. In nucleotides, the CDR3 is TGTGCCAGCAGCTTAGTGGCAGGGGGCCGTTACGAGCAGTACTTC. The full variable domain, its missing parts supplied by reference TRBV7-9 and TRBJ2-7, is DTGVSQNPRHKITKRGQNVTFRCDPISEHNRLYWYRQTLGQGPEFLTYFQNEAQLEKSRLLSDRFSAERPKGSFSTLEIQRTEQGDSAMYLCASSLVAGGRYEQYFGPGTRLTVT.

The rearrangement links TRBV9 to TRBJ1-2, with D hard to call. The CDR3 length is 14 residues. Deletions cut 6 bases from V and 2 bases from J, with 14 bases between. Germline V gives CDR1 SGDLS, CDR2 YYNGEE. The DNA for the CDR3 is TGTGCCAGCAACAAAATAGACGGGAACTATGGCTACACCTTC. Translation gives CASNKIDGNYGYTF.